These T cell receptor beta chains were read from a single sample in a study of blood T cell repertoires in COVID-19. TCRdb's copy holds only in-frame clones and misses some; the assay was immunoSEQ multiplex PCR. Of about 240,000 clones listed, more than 75% were seen once; the top ten hold 3.3%. Sequenced material: PBMCs or T cells enriched from blood (not recorded which). The source of these receptors is a woman in her forties with acute COVID-19. Both conserved end residues are part of each CDR3. The D gene is left open where the match is weak. Clone size, where shown, is once, few, many, or a class for clones that have expanded.

>TRBJ2-3|-|-|TRBV27
CASTKTDSTDTQYF
TGTGCCAGCACCAAAACGGACTCGACAGATACGCAGTATTTT
>TRBJ2-3|-|TRBD2|TRBV9
CASSRGLADSDTQYF
TGTGCCAGCAGTCGGGGACTAGCGGACTCAGATACGCAGTATTTT
>TRBJ2-7|-|-|TRBV13
CASSNARVYEQYF
TGTGCCAGCAGCAACGCCCGGGTTTACGAGCAGTACTTC
>TRBJ1-5|-|-|TRBV7-3
CASSFGGNQPQHF
TGTGCCAGCAGCTTTGGCGGGAATCAGCCCCAGCATTTT
>TRBJ2-7|-|-|TRBV5-1
CASSLGGGYEQYF
TGCGCCAGCAGCTTGGGAGGGGGCTACGAGCAGTACTTC
>TRBJ2-7|-|-|TRBV7-8
CASSLSPRGTYEQYF
TGTGCCAGCAGCTTGTCCCCCCGAGGGACATACGAGCAGTACTTC
>TRBJ2-1|-|TRBD2|TRBV10-3
CAIRPRSGASSYNEQFF
TGTGCCATCAGGCCGAGGAGCGGGGCGAGCTCCTACAATGAGCAGTTCTTC
>TRBJ2-4|-|-|TRBV7-9
CASSLNGNIQYF
TGTGCCAGCAGCTTAAACGGAAACATTCAGTACTTC
>TRBJ2-1|-|TRBD2|TRBV7-9
CASSPGDAGAYNEQFF
TGTGCCAGCAGCCCCGGGGATGCGGGAGCCTACAATGAGCAGTTCTTC
>TRBJ2-4|once|TRBD1|TRBV18
CASSPRDRVNIQYF
TGTGCCAGCTCACCAAGGGACAGGGTAAACATTCAGTACTTC
>TRBJ2-3|once|TRBD2|TRBV24-1
CATSEGTSGRARADTQYF
TGTGCCACCAGTGAAGGGACTAGCGGGAGGGCCAGGGCAGATACGCAGTATTTT
>TRBJ1-6|-|-|TRBV11-3
CASSLAVRSSYNSPLHF
TGTGCCAGCAGCTTAGCGGTCCGGAGCTCCTATAATTCACCCCTCCACTTT
>TRBJ2-7|few|-|TRBV6-5
CASSPQPYSSYEQYF
TGTGCCAGCAGTCCCCAACCGTACAGCTCCTACGAGCAGTACTTC
>TRBJ1-1|once|TRBD1|TRBV29-1
CSVGYGQAEAFF
TGCAGCGTTGGTTACGGACAGGCTGAAGCTTTCTTT
>TRBJ2-1|few|TRBD2|TRBV29-1
CSVGLAGVRNEQFF
TGCAGCGTCGGCCTAGCGGGAGTTAGGAATGAGCAGTTCTTC
>TRBJ2-1|-|-|TRBV3-1/TRBV3-2
CASSQFSRHYNEQFF
TGTGCCAGCAGCCAGTTCTCGAGACATTACAATGAGCAGTTCTTC
>TRBJ1-2|-|-|TRBV2
CAGRQSGHGYTF
TGTGCCGGAAGACAGTCCGGGCATGGCTACACCTTC
>TRBJ2-1|-|TRBD2|TRBV14
CASSQAATSGSGQFF
TGTGCCAGCAGCCAAGCCGCGACTAGCGGGAGTGGGCAGTTCTTC
>TRBJ2-2|-|-|TRBV11-1
CASSLVKNTGELFF
TGTGCCAGCAGCTTAGTTAAAAACACCGGGGAGCTGTTTTTT
>TRBJ2-5|once|TRBD2|TRBV28
CASSSSAGGRKETQYF
TGTGCCAGCAGTTCCTCAGCGGGAGGGCGAAAAGAGACCCAGTACTTC
>TRBJ1-3|-|-|TRBV2
CASSRTGPAGNTIYF
TGTGCCAGCAGTAGAACAGGGCCGGCTGGAAACACCATATATTTT
>TRBJ2-1|-|-|TRBV19
CASSISLSGNEQFF
TGTGCCAGTAGTATTTCTCTCAGCGGTAATGAGCAGTTCTTC
>TRBJ1-2|-|TRBD1|TRBV11-2
CASSSMGQGDYGYTF
TGTGCCAGCAGCTCAATGGGACAGGGGGACTATGGCTACACCTTC
>TRBJ2-3|-|TRBD2|TRBV5-1
CASSPGPPGLAGGDTQYF
TGCGCCAGCAGCCCAGGGCCTCCGGGACTAGCGGGAGGCGATACGCAGTATTTT
>TRBJ2-2|-|TRBD1|TRBV19
CASDDRVGELFF
TGTGCCAGCGACGACAGGGTCGGGGAGCTGTTTTTT
>TRBJ1-1|-|-|TRBV18
CASSTTANTEAFF
TGTGCCAGCTCAACTACCGCGAACACTGAAGCTTTCTTT
>TRBJ2-3|-|-|TRBV7-2
CASSVGPDTQYF
TGTGCCAGCAGCGTAGGTCCGGATACGCAGTATTTT
>TRBJ2-1|-|-|TRBV4-1
CASSPTAGSFYNEQFF
TGCGCCAGCAGCCCCACCGCGGGTTCCTTCTACAATGAGCAGTTCTTC
>TRBJ2-7|-|-|TRBV11-2
CASSLVLEQYF
TGTGCCAGCAGCTTAGTTCTCGAGCAGTACTTC